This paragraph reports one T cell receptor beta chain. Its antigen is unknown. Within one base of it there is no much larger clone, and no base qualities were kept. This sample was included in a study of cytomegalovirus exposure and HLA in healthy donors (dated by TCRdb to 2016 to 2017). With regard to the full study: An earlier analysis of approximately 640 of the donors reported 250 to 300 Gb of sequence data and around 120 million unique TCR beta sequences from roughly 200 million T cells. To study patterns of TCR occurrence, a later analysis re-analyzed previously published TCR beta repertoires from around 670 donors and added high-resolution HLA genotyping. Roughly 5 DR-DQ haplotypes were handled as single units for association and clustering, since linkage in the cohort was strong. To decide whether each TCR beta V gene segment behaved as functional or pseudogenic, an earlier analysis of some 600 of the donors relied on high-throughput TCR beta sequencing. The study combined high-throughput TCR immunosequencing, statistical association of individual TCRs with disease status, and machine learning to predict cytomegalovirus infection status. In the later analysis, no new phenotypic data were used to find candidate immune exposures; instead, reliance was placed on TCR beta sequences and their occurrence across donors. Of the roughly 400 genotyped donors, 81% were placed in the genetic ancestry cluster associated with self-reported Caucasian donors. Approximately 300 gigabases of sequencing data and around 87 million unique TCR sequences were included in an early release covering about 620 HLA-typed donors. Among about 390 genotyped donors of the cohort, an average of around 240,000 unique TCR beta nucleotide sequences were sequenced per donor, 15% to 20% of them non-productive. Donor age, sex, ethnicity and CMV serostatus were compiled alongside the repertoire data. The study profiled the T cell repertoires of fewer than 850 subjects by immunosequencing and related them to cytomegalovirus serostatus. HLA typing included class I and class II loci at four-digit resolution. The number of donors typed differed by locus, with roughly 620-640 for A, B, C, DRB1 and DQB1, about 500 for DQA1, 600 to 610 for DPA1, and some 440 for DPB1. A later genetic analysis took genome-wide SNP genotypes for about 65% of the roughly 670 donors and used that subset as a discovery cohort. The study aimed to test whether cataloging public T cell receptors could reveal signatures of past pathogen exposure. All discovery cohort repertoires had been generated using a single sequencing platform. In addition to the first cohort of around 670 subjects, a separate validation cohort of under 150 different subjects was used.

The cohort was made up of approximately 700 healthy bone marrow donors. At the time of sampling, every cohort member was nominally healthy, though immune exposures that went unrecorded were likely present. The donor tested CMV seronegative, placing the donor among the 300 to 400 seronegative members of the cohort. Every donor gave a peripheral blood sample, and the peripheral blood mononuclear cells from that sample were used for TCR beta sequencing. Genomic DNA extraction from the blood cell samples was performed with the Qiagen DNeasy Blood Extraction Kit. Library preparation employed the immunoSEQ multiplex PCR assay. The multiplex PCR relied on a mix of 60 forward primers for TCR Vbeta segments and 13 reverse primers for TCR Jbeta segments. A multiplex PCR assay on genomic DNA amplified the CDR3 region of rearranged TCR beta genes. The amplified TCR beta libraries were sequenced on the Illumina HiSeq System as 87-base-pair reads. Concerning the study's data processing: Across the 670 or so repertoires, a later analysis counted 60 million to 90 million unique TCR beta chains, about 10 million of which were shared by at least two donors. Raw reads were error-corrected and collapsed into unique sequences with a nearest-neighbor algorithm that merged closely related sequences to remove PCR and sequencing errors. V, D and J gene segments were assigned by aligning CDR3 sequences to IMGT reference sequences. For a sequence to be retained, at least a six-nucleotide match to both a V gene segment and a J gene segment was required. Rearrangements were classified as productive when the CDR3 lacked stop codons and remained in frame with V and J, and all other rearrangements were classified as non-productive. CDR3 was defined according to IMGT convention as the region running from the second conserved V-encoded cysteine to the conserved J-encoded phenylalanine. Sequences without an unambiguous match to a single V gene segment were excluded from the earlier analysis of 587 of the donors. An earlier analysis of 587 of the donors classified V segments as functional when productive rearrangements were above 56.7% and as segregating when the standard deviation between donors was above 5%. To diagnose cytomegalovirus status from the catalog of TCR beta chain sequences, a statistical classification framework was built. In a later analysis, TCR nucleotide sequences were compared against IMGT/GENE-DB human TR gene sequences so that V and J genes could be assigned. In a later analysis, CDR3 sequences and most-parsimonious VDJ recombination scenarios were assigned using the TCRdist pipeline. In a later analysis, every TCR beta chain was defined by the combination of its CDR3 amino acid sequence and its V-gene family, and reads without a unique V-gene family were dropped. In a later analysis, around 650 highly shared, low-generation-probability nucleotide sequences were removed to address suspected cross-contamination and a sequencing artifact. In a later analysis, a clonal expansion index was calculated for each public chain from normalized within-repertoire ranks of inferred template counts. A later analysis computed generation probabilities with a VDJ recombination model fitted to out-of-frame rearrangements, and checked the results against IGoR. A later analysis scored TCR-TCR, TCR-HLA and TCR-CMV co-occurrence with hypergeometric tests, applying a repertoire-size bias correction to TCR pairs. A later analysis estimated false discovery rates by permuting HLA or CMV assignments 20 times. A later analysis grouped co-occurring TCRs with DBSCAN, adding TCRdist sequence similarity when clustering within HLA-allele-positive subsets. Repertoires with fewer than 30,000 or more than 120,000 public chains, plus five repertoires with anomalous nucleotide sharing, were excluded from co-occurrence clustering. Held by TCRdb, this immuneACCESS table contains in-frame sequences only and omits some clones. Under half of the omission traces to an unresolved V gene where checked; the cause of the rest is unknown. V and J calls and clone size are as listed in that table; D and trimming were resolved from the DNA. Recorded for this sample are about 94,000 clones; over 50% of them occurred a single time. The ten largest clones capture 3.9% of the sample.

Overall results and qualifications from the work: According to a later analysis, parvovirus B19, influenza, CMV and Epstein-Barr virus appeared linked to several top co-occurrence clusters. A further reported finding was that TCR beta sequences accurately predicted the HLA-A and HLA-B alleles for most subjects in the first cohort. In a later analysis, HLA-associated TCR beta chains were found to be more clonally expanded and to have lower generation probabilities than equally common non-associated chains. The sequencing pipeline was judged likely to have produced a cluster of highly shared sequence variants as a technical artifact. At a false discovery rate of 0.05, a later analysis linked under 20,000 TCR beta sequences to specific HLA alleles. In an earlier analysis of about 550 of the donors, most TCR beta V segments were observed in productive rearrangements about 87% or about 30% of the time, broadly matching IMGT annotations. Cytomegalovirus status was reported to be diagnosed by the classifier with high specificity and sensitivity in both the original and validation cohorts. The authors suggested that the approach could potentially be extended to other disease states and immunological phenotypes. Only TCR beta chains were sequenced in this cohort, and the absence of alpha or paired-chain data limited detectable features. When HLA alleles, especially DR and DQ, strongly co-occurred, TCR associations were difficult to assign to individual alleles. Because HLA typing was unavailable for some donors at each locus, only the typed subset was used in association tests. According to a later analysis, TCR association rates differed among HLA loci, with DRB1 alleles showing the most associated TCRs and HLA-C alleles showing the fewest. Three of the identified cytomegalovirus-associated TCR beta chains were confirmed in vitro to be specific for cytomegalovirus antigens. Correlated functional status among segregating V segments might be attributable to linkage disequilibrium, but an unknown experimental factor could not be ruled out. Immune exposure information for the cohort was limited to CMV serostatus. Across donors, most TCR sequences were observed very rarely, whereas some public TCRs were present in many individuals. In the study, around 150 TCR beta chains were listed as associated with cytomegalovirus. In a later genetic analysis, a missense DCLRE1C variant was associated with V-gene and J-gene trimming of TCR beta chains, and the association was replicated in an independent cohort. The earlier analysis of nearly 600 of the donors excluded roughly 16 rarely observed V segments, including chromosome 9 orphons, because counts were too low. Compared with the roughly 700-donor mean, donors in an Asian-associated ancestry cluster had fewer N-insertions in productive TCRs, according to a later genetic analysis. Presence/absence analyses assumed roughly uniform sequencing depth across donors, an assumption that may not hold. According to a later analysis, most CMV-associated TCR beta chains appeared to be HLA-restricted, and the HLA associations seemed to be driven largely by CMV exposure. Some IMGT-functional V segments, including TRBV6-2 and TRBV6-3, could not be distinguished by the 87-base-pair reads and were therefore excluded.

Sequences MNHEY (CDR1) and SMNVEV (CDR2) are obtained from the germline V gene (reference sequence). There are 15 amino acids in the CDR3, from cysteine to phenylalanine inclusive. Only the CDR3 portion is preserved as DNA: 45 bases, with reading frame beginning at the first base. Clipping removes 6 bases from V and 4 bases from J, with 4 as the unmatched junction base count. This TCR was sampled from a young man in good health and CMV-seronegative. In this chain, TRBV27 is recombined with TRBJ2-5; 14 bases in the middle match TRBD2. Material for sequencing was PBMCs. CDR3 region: CASSLGLAGVETQYF. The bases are TGTGCCAGCAGCCTGGGACTAGCGGGAGTAGAGACCCAGTACTTC.